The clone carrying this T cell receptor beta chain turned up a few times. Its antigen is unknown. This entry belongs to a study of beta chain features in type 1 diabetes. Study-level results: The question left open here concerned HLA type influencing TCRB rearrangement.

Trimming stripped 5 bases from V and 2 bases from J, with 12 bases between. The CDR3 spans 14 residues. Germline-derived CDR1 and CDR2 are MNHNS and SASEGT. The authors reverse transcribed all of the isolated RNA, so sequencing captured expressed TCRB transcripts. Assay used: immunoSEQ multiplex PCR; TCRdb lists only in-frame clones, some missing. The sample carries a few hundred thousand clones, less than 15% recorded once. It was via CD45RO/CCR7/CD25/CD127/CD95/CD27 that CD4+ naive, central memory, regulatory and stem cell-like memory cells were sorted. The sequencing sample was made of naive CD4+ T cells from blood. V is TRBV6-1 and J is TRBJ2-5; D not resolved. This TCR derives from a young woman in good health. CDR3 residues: CASSRVRNQETQYF. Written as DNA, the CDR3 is TGTGCCAGCAGTCGTGTCAGGAATCAAGAGACCCAGTACTTC.